Each of the 18 T cell receptor beta chains below was sequenced from the same sample in a study of immune evolution from preneoplasia to lung adenocarcinoma. Libraries were prepared by immunoSEQ multiplex PCR; TCRdb keeps only in-frame clonotypes and omits some of them. The sample lists roughly 4,000 clones, around nine tenths occurring once. The sample was FFPE minimally invasive lung adenocarcinoma tissue. These receptors originate from a donor older than 65 with lung adenocarcinoma.

The rearrangement uses TRBV5-4 and TRBJ2-5; D is tentatively TRBD1 or TRBD2 (5 bases each). The CDR3 is made up of 20 amino acids. The V end lost 0 bases, the J end lost 2 bases, and 26 bases lay between the germline ends. Germline CDR1 and CDR2: SGHNT and YYREEE (reference sequence). CDR3 coding DNA: TGTGCCAGCAGCTTGGACGCCGTGAGGGGACCCTCACTCTTTCAAGAGACCCAGTACTTC. Translated: CASSLDAVRGPSLFQETQYF.

This clone was counted once. The J gene is TRBJ2-7, the V gene TRBV7-8; the match to TRBD2 covers 9 bases. The CDR3 loop spans 17 amino acids. V lost 1 base and J lost 2; bases outside the gene matches: 9. The germline CDR1 and CDR2 sequences are SGHVS and FQNEAQ. CDR3 in amino acids: CASSLGGRAGGTYEQYF. In DNA form, the CDR3 reads TGTGCCAGCAGCTTAGGGGGTCGGGCGGGAGGGACCTACGAGCAGTACTTC.

The rearrangement uses TRBV16 and TRBJ1-1; D possibly corresponds to TRBD1 (5 bases). The ends were cut back, 2 bases at V and 3 bases at J, with 10 bases in the middle. Per germline, CDR1 KGHSY and CDR2 FQNENV. This CDR3 is built from 14 residues. Here the CDR3 reads CASSQLGVDTEAFF. DNA of the CDR3: TGTGCCAGCAGCCAACTGGGGGTGGACACTGAAGCTTTCTTT. Looking up the rest from reference TRBV16 and TRBJ1-1 gives the full variable domain: GEEVAQTPKHLVRGEGQKAKLYCAPIKGHSYVFWYQQVLKNEFKFLISFQNENVFDETGMPKERFSAKCLPNSPCSLEIQATKLEDSAVYFCASSQLGVDTEAFFGQGTRLTVV.

The chain combines TRBV6-5 with TRBJ1-2; D gene uncertain. V was clipped by 11 bases and J by 0 bases, with 10 bases between them. CDR1 is MNHEY and CDR2 is SVGAGI in the germline V gene. The CDR3 has 12 residues. CDR3 nucleotide sequence: TGTGCCGCGGGATCAGCTAACTATGGCTACACCTTC. Its protein is CAAGSANYGYTF.

The chain recombines TRBV12-2 with TRBJ2-1; TRBD2, as called in the table, went unchecked against the DNA. TRBV12-2 corresponds to a pseudogene. CDR3 size: 14 residues. The CDR3 spells CASRLVGGYNEQFF. For the CDR3, the DNA is TGTGCAAGTCGCTTAGTGGGGGGCTACAATGAGCAGTTCTTC.

The V gene is TRBV7-9, the J gene TRBJ1-1, with D unclear. V dropped 5 bases and J dropped 8 bases, with 12 bases sitting between them. Germline-derived CDR1 and CDR2 are SEHNR and FQNEAQ (reference sequence). The CDR3 runs to 12 residues. DNA for the CDR3: TGTGCCAGCAGCATCCCGGGAGGGGAAGCTTTCTTT. Its protein product is CASSIPGGEAFF.

The chain links TRBV4-2 to TRBJ2-1, with D maybe TRBD2 (6 bases). The CDR3 runs to 16 residues. From germline, CDR1 is LGHNA and CDR2 YNFKEQ. V was clipped by 5 bases and J by 2 bases, with 16 bases between them. The CDR3 sequence is CASSKNSGDPYNEQFF. The CDR3 nucleotides are TGTGCCAGCAGCAAAAATAGCGGAGACCCCTACAATGAGCAGTTCTTC.

The chain has TRBV10-2 and TRBJ2-5; D may be TRBD2 (5 bases). The germline V and J ends were trimmed by 3 bases and 5 bases, with 22 bases remaining between them. CDR3 length equals 17 residues. CDR1 and CDR2 (germline): WSHSY, SAAADI. The CDR3 nucleotides read TGCGCCAGCAGTGAACCTATTGGGTTAGCGAGCGCCGAGACCCAGTACTTC. Translation: CASSEPIGLASAETQYF.

This clone was seen once. The chain links TRBV28 to TRBJ2-7; no reliable D call. The CDR3 has 14 amino acids. Per germline, CDR1 MDHEN and CDR2 SYDVKM. With 4 bases removed from V and 3 bases from J, the gap between germline ends came to 13 bases. The CDR3 DNA follows: TGTGCCAGCAGTTCCCGACCCCTCTTCTACGAGCAGTACTTC. Translating gives CASSSRPLFYEQYF.

This clone came up once. The rearrangement joins TRBV6-6 to TRBJ2-1; D tentatively reads TRBD1 or TRBD2 (5 bases each). Germline V CDR1 and CDR2: MNHNY, SVGAGI (reference sequence). V was cut by 6 bases and J by 0 bases, with 15 bases left in between. This CDR3 is built from 16 residues. The CDR3 DNA is TGTGCCAGCAGAGGCCGTGGGGGTGACTCCTACAATGAGCAGTTCTTC. Amino acid sequence: CASRGRGGDSYNEQFF.

The rearrangement uses TRBV27 and TRBJ2-7; no firm D call. CDR3 length: 13 residues. Trimming removed 3 bases at V and 7 bases at J, with 13 bases between. Per the germline V gene, CDR1 is MNHEY and CDR2 is SMNVEV (reference sequence). The CDR3 bases are TGTGCCAGCAGTTTGGGCTCACAACGGGAGCAGTACTTC. It translates to CASSLGSQREQYF.

The genes are TRBV19 and TRBJ1-2; D gene unclear. Per germline, CDR1 LNHDA and CDR2 SQIVND (reference sequence). V lost 3 bases and J 6 bases, leaving 14 bases between the germline ends. The CDR3 totals 14 residues. CDR3 residues: CASSIFGTGDGYTF. CDR3 bases: TGTGCCAGTAGTATTTTCGGCACCGGGGATGGCTACACCTTC.

A few counts support this clone. The chain recombines TRBV7-6 with TRBJ1-5; D gene ambiguous. Trimming pared 5 bases from V and 0 bases from J, leaving 26 bases between. This CDR3 region has 20 residues. In germline, CDR1 is SGHVS, CDR2 FNYEAQ. CDR3 region: CASSRHSQLLGGISNQPQHF. CDR3 coding DNA: TGTGCCAGCAGCCGACATTCACAGTTGTTAGGAGGGATTAGCAATCAGCCCCAGCATTTT.

This chain links TRBV6-1 with TRBJ2-3, with a possible D match to TRBD1 (6 bases). The length of the CDR3 is 17 residues. The V and J ends lost 3 bases and 8 bases respectively, with 24 bases between them. From germline, CDR1 is MNHNS and CDR2 SASEGT. CDR3 in amino acids: CASSESQWQALQGTQYF. In nucleotides, the CDR3 is TGTGCCAGCAGTGAGTCCCAGTGGCAGGCCCTACAGGGTACGCAGTATTTT.

The gene calls are TRBV12-1 and TRBJ2-7; the D call in the table, TRBD1, was not verified against the DNA. TRBV12-1 is noted as a pseudogene. The CDR3 runs 13 residues. CDR3 nucleotide sequence: TGTGCCAGCAGCGTCGGGACAGCCCACGAGCAGTACTTC. The encoded protein is CASSVGTAHEQYF.

The chain uses TRBV29-1 and TRBJ2-3; 10 bases are a match to TRBD1. Germline values: CDR1 SQVTM, CDR2 ANQGSEA. The CDR3 is made up of 11 amino acids. J gave up 10 bases and V 6 bases, and 4 bases lay outside the gene matches. The CDR3 nucleotides read TGCAGCGTAGGGGGGACAGGGGCGCAGTATTTT. This encodes CSVGGTGAQYF.

This clone turned up a few times. This chain connects TRBV30 to TRBJ2-7, with a possible D match to TRBD2 (5 bases). This CDR3 spans 17 amino acids. V lost 5 bases to trimming and J lost 0 bases, with 23 bases between them. Germline V gene sequence: CDR1 GTSNPN, CDR2 SVGIG (reference sequence). Here the CDR3 reads CAWGRQSPGPSSYEQYF. CDR3 in DNA: TGTGCCTGGGGGAGACAATCCCCCGGCCCAAGCTCCTACGAGCAGTACTTC. Complete variable domain (other parts from reference TRBV30 and TRBJ2-7): SQTIHQWPATLVQPVGSPLSLECTVEGTSNPNLYWYRQAAGRGLQLLFYSVGIGQISSEVPQNLSASRPQDRQFILSSKKLLLSDSGFYLCAWGRQSPGPSSYEQYFGPGTRLTVT.

A few counts support this clone. This sequence joins TRBV29-1 and TRBJ2-1; D not certain. Trimming left V 6 bases short and J 7 bases short, with 19 bases between. The CDR3 covers 14 residues. The V gene's germline CDR1 is SQVTM and CDR2 ANQGSEA. The DNA for the CDR3 is TGCAGCGTGGAGATGTCCCAGGTAGGGAATGAGCAGTTCTTC. It codes for CSVEMSQVGNEQFF.